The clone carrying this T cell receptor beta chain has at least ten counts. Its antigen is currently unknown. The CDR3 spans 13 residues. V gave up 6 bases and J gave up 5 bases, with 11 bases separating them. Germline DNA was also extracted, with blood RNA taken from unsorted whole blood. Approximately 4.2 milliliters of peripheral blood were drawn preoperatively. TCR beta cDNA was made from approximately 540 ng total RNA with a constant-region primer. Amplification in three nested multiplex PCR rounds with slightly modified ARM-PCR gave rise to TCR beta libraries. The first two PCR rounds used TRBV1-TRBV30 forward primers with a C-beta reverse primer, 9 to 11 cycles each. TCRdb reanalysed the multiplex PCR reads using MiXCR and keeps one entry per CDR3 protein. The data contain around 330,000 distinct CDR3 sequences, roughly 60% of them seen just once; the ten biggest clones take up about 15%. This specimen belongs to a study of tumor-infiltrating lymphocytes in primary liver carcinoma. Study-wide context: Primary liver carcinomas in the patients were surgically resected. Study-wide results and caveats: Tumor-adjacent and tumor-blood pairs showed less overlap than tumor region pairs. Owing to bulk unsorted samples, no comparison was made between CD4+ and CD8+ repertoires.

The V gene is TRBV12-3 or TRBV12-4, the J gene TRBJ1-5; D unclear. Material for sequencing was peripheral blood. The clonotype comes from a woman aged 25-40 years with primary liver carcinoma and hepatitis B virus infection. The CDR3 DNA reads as TGTGCCAGCAGCTTCACAAAGGATCAGCCCCAGCATTTT. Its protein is CASSFTKDQPQHF.